This T cell receptor (beta chain) was observed in a study of shared clonotypes between healthy human individuals. Repertoires were generated with immunoSEQ multiplex PCR, while TCRdb's copy carries only in-frame clones and drops some. Here the sample spans a few hundred thousand clones, approximately 97% being singletons. The CDR3 spans 14 residues. CDR1 and CDR2 from the germline V gene are MDHEN and SYDVKM. V lost 6 bases and J lost 5; bases outside the gene matches: 7. The specimen was naive CD4+ T cells sorted from blood. The subset: CD45RA+ positively selected. This chain uses TRBV28 with TRBJ2-7; 10 nucleotides align to TRBD1. This TCR was sampled from a young woman in good health. The CDR3 sequence is CASRARDRGHEQYF. Written as DNA, the CDR3 is TGTGCCAGCAGGGCCCGGGACAGGGGCCACGAGCAGTACTTC.